This TCR beta chain is from a study of blood T cell repertoires in COVID-19. For the study at large: Acute and convalescent COVID-19 samples came from the United States, Italy and Spain. PBMCs, B-cell-depleted T cells, or T cells were the source of the cDNA or gDNA that made up the material.

Under the authors' procedure: Estimation of nucleated cell counts relied on the amplification of reference gene primers. Only in-frame clones appear in the TCRdb table, and some are missing; sequencing was by immunoSEQ multiplex PCR. V and J calls and clone size are copied from that table; D and trimming were computed from the DNA. Of over 150,000 clones listed, approximately 84% are singletons. The V and J ends lost 4 bases and 2 bases respectively, with 12 bases between them. This CDR3 region has 15 residues. Germline CDR1 reads SGHRS; CDR2 reads YFSETQ. This receptor was identified in a man between 18 and 35 years old with active or convalescent COVID-19. The rearrangement uses TRBV5-1 and TRBJ1-4; D ambiguous. Sequenced material: peripheral blood. The CDR3 region is CASSVRRGTNEKLFF. CDR3 nucleotides: TGCGCCAGCAGCGTTCGGCGGGGTACTAATGAAAAACTGTTTTTT.